This passage covers 23 T cell receptor beta chains from one sample sequenced in a study of shared clonotypes between healthy human individuals. Assay used: immunoSEQ multiplex PCR; TCRdb lists only in-frame clones, some missing. The sample records millions of clones, around 95% being singletons. Sequencing was performed on naive CD4+ T cells sorted from blood. The subset is: CD45RA+ positively selected. These receptors came from a man between 18 and 29 years old in good health.

The V gene is TRBV7-9, the J gene TRBJ2-3; D is perhaps TRBD1 or TRBD2 (6 bases each). The germline gives CDR1 SEHNR, CDR2 FQNEAQ (reference sequence). Trimming removed 3 bases at V and 2 bases at J, with 15 bases between. The CDR3 is made up of 16 amino acids. The CDR3 bases are TGTGCCAGCAGCTTTAGGACGGGGGCGTCCACAGATACGCAGTATTTT. It encodes CASSFRTGASTDTQYF. The variable domain in full, with the rest retrieved from reference TRBV7-9 and TRBJ2-3, is DTGVSQNPRHKITKRGQNVTFRCDPISEHNRLYWYRQTLGQGPEFLTYFQNEAQLEKSRLLSDRFSAERPKGSFSTLEIQRTEQGDSAMYLCASSFRTGASTDTQYFGPGTRLTVL.

This clone was observed a single time. V usage is TRBV6-6 and J usage is TRBJ1-2, with D maybe TRBD1 (5 bases). The CDR3 consists of 12 residues. Trimming took off 7 bases at V and 6 bases at J, with 12 bases between the two ends. Germline lookup yields CDR1 MNHNY and CDR2 SVGAGI (reference sequence). DNA for the CDR3: TGTGCCAGCACCTCGTCGGGGGATGGCTACACCTTC. Its translation is CASTSSGDGYTF.

The chain couples TRBV7-8 to TRBJ2-7; D unresolved. CDR1 is SGHVS and CDR2 is FQNEAQ in the germline V gene. This CDR3 contains 12 residues. Trimming took off 5 bases at V and 2 bases at J, with 7 bases between the two ends. CDR3 sequence (DNA): TGTGCCAGCAGCCCTCTAACCTACGAGCAGTACTTC. Its translation: CASSPLTYEQYF.

The gene calls are TRBV25-1 and TRBJ2-5; D gene unclear. The CDR3 totals 15 residues. The germline V gene has CDR1 MGHDK and CDR2 SYGVNS. Deletions cut 1 base from V and 4 bases from J, with 13 bases between. The CDR3 bases are TGTGCCAGCAGTGAATCAGTCGGCAGTCCAGAGACCCAGTACTTC. Its protein is CASSESVGSPETQYF.

The V gene is TRBV7-2, the J gene TRBJ2-7; no reliable D call. Between the trimmed V and J ends, which lost 3 bases and 0 bases, there was a span of 12 bases. Germline CDR1 and CDR2: SGHTA and FQGNSA. This CDR3 comprises 15 residues. The CDR3 DNA sequence: TGTGCCAGCAGCTTCTGGGATCTGGGCTCCTACGAGCAGTACTTC. It encodes CASSFWDLGSYEQYF. Full variable domain (remainder filled in from reference TRBV7-2 and TRBJ2-7): GAGVSQSPSNKVTEKGKDVELRCDPISGHTALYWYRQSLGQGLEFLIYFQGNSAPDKSGLPSDRFSAERTGGSVSTLTIQRTQQEDSAVYLCASSFWDLGSYEQYFGPGTRLTVT.

This chain links TRBV5-4 with TRBJ2-1; 13 positions agree with TRBD2. J lost 4 bases, V lost 4 bases, and 2 bases had no gene match. The CDR3 sequence is 15 residues long. CDR1 is SGHNT, CDR2 YYREEE, per germline (reference sequence). CDR3 in amino acids: CASSGGLAGYNEQFF. The CDR3 DNA reads TGTGCCAGCAGCGGGGGACTAGCGGGGTACAATGAGCAGTTCTTC. The variable domain in full, completed from reference TRBV5-4 and TRBJ2-1, reads ETGVTQSPTHLIKTRGQQVTLRCSSQSGHNTVSWYQQALGQGPQFIFQYYREEENGRGNFPPRFSGLQFPNYSSELNVNALELDDSALYLCASSGGLAGYNEQFFGPGTRLTVL.

This chain's CDR3 is CAGSTSGTGLQPQHF. CDR3 nucleotide sequence: TGTGCTGGCAGTACCTCCGGGACAGGGTTGCAGCCCCAGCATTTT. The chain links TRBV6-5 to TRBJ1-5, with 9 nucleotides matching TRBD1. The CDR3 covers 15 residues. Germline CDR1 is MNHEY and CDR2 is SVGAGI.

The rearrangement uses TRBV10-3 and TRBJ2-5; tentatively, D is TRBD1 (6 bases). The V gene's germline CDR1 is ENHRY and CDR2 SYGVKD. The CDR3 has 14 residues. V lost 4 bases and J 4 bases, leaving 13 bases between the germline ends. CDR3 in DNA: TGTGCCATCAGTGCATCAGGGGTACGAGAGACCCAGTACTTC. Translated: CAISASGVRETQYF.

V and J are TRBV5-1 and TRBJ1-5; no reliable D call. Germline V gene data show CDR1 as SGHRS and CDR2 as YFSETQ. The V gene lost 0 bases and the J gene lost 1 base, with 5 bases spanning the gap. The CDR3 is 14 amino acids. The CDR3 DNA follows: TGCGCCAGCAGCTTGGGAGCGAGCAATCAGCCCCAGCATTTT. Its protein is CASSLGASNQPQHF.

The chain carries TRBV19 and TRBJ1-6, with D possibly being TRBD1 (5 bases). CDR1 LNHDA and CDR2 SQIVND come from the germline V gene (reference sequence). CDR3 length equals 14 residues. Trimming took off 3 bases at V and 17 bases at J, with 20 bases between the two ends. As DNA, the CDR3 is TGTGCCAGTAGTATCTCAACGGGACCCGGGTCGTTCCACTTT. Translating gives CASSISTGPGSFHF.

The chain carries TRBV2 and TRBJ2-7, with 8 nucleotides matching TRBD2. V shed 4 bases and J 5 bases; nucleotides not matched to a gene: 1. The CDR3 has 12 residues. The germline gives CDR1 SNHLY, CDR2 FYNNEI. CDR3 sequence: CASSVAGNEQYF. The CDR3 DNA follows: TGTGCCAGCAGTGTAGCGGGAAACGAGCAGTACTTC.

The chain joins TRBV30 to TRBJ2-7; a weak D match, TRBD1 (6 bases). With 0 bases removed from V and 2 bases from J, the gap between germline ends came to 11 bases. Germline lookup yields CDR1 GTSNPN and CDR2 SVGIG (reference sequence). The CDR3 spans 14 residues. The CDR3 sequence: CAWSVNTGPYEQYF. DNA of the CDR3: TGTGCCTGGAGTGTAAACACAGGGCCCTACGAGCAGTACTTC.

The chain is built from TRBV2 and TRBJ1-5, with 11 bases lining up with TRBD1. The CDR3 runs to 16 residues. The germline gives CDR1 SNHLY, CDR2 FYNNEI. V shed 5 bases and J 6 bases; nucleotides not matched to a gene: 9. The chain's CDR3 is CASSSIWDRGSQPQHF. The CDR3 DNA sequence: TGTGCCAGCAGTTCGATCTGGGACAGGGGGAGTCAGCCCCAGCATTTT.

The chain recombines TRBV7-9 with TRBJ1-1; D possibly corresponds to TRBD1 (6 bases). The V end was cut by 0 bases, the J end by 3 bases, with 14 bases between. CDR1 and CDR2 from the germline V gene are SEHNR and FQNEAQ (reference sequence). The CDR3 runs 16 residues. The CDR3 region is CASSLARGGADTEAFF. The CDR3 DNA reads as TGTGCCAGCAGCTTAGCAAGGGGGGGCGCCGACACTGAAGCTTTCTTT.

The rearrangement links TRBV6-5 to TRBJ2-7; D is unclear. Trimming left V 7 bases short and J 3 bases short, with 13 bases between. The CDR3 covers 13 residues. CDR1 MNHEY and CDR2 SVGAGI come from the germline V gene. This CDR3 reads CASKMGSNYEQYF. In DNA, the CDR3 is TGTGCCAGCAAGATGGGCTCCAACTACGAGCAGTACTTC.

The chain carries TRBV5-1 and TRBJ2-3, with a weak D call TRBD1 (5 bases). Trimming pared 5 bases from V and 3 bases from J, leaving 13 bases between. CDR1 is SGHRS, CDR2 YFSETQ, per germline. CDR3 size: 14 residues. CDR3 nucleotides: TGCGCCAGCAGACGTGGGGCGGATACAGATACGCAGTATTTT. Amino acids: CASRRGADTDTQYF.

This clone was observed a single time. This sequence joins TRBV4-1 and TRBJ1-6, with a tentative D call TRBD1 (5 bases). The V gene lost 1 base and the J gene lost 7 bases, with 14 bases spanning the gap. The germline gives CDR1 MGHRA, CDR2 YSYEKL. The CDR3 consists of 16 residues. CDR3 in DNA: TGCGCCAGCAGCCAAGTCCTTGCGGACATAAATTCACCCCTCCACTTT. Protein product: CASSQVLADINSPLHF.

In its sample, this clone was seen once. The V gene is TRBV4-1, the J gene TRBJ1-6; D remains ambiguous. Trimming cost V 4 bases and J 5 bases, with 6 bases left between them. This CDR3 is 13 amino acids long. Per germline, CDR1 MGHRA and CDR2 YSYEKL. The CDR3 DNA sequence: TGCGCCAGCAGCCGGTTGGATAATTCACCCCTCCACTTT. Its translation: CASSRLDNSPLHF.

Concerning this clone itself: Other DNA sequences in the sample encode the same CDR3. J is TRBJ1-2 and V is TRBV11-2; no definite D call. This CDR3 has 11 amino acids. V was trimmed by 1 base and J by 5 bases, leaving 2 bases between them. Germline V gives CDR1 SGHAT, CDR2 FQNNGV. The CDR3 nucleotides read TGTGCCAGCAGCTTAGGATATGGCTACACCTTC. Translated, it gives CASSLGYGYTF. Using reference TRBV11-2 and TRBJ1-2 for the parts outside the CDR3, the full variable domain is EAGVAQSPRYKIIEKRQSVAFWCNPISGHATLYWYQQILGQGPKLLIQFQNNGVVDDSQLPKDRFSAERLKGVDSTLKIQPAKLEDSAVYLCASSLGYGYTFGSGTRLTVV.

Concerning this clone itself: This could be a read error, since a much larger clone is one nucleotide away. This same CDR3 is encoded by further DNA sequences in the sample. The chain recombines TRBV5-4 with TRBJ1-1, with D uncertain. V dropped 4 bases and J dropped 1 base, with 2 bases sitting between them. Germline assignment: CDR1 SGHNT and CDR2 YYREEE (reference sequence). The CDR3 consists of 11 residues. The CDR3 here is CASSRNTEAFF. CDR3 nucleotides: TGTGCCAGCAGCAGGAACACTGAAGCTTTCTTT.

CDR3 sequence: CASSSSGTSVTGELFF. In DNA, the CDR3 is TGCGCCAGCAGCTCTTCCGGGACTAGCGTAACCGGGGAGCTGTTTTTT. The chain is built from TRBV5-1 and TRBJ2-2; 10 nucleotides agree with TRBD2. V lost 3 bases, J lost 5 bases, and 7 bases stayed unmatched. The CDR3 spans 16 residues. CDR1 and CDR2 (germline): SGHRS, YFSETQ.

The rearrangement uses TRBV19 and TRBJ1-4, with D possibly matching TRBD1 (6 bases). V lost 10 bases and J 5 bases, leaving 20 bases between the germline ends. Germline V CDR1 and CDR2: LNHDA, SQIVND (reference sequence). This CDR3 is 15 amino acids long. The chain's CDR3 is CATTQTGGFNEKLFF. The CDR3 DNA reads as TGTGCCACAACCCAGACGGGGGGCTTCAATGAAAAACTGTTTTTT.

The chain has TRBV7-2 and TRBJ1-4, with a weak D call TRBD1 (6 bases). Germline assignment: CDR1 SGHTA and CDR2 FQGNSA. V was shortened by 2 bases and J by 8 bases, with 6 bases between the two germline ends. This CDR3 is built from 12 residues. The DNA for the CDR3 is TGTACCAGCAGCTTACAGGGGGAAAAACTGTTTTTT. Its translation: CTSSLQGEKLFF.